Listed below are T cell receptor beta chains from one sample, sequenced in a study of blood T cell repertoires in COVID-19. Sequencing was performed with immunoSEQ multiplex PCR; in TCRdb, only in-frame clones are kept and a portion is missing. The sample lists fewer than 300,000 clones, around three quarters occurring once. The material sequenced was peripheral blood. Every receptor here comes from a woman older than 75 with acute or convalescent COVID-19. Each CDR3 is given with its conserved first and last residue. The D gene is left open where the match is weak. Some rows have no size entry. The others give once, few or many, or a class for an expanded clone.

TRBJ1-2 NA TRBV2 NA TGTGCCAGCAGTTACACAGGAAGGTATGGCTACACCTTC CASSYTGRYGYTF
TRBJ2-7 NA TRBV3-1/TRBV3-2 TRBD1 TGTGCCAGCAGCCATTACAGGGGGCGCCAGTACTTC CASSHYRGRQYF
TRBJ2-7 NA TRBV7-2 NA TGTGCCAGCAGCCTACGAGGGGGGGGCCGCGAGCAGTACTTC CASSLRGGGREQYF
TRBJ1-2 many TRBV7-2 NA TGTGCCAGCAGCTTGGACAGTAACTATGGCTACACCTTC CASSLDSNYGYTF
TRBJ2-7 NA TRBV5-1 NA TGCGCCAGCAGCCCGAGCCAGGGGACCTACGAGCAGTACTTC CASSPSQGTYEQYF
TRBJ1-5 few TRBV4-1 NA TGCGCCAGCAGCCAAGAGGGGGGGGGTCAGCCCCAGCATTTT CASSQEGGGQPQHF
TRBJ1-2 NA TRBV18 TRBD1 TGTGCCAGCTCACCCCAGACAGGGAACTATGGCTACACCTTC CASSPQTGNYGYTF
TRBJ2-3 NA TRBV7-9 TRBD1 TGTGCCAGCAGCACAGGGGGCACAGATACGCAGTATTTT CASSTGGTDTQYF
TRBJ2-2 NA TRBV6-5 TRBD2 TGTGCCAGCAGGCTAGCGGGGGGGCGAATCGGGGAGCTGTTTTTT CASRLAGGRIGELFF
TRBJ2-3 NA TRBV7-9 NA TGTGCCAGCAGCCTGGTTGGGCAGATAACAGATACGCAGTATTTT CASSLVGQITDTQYF
TRBJ2-5 NA TRBV4-1 TRBD2 TGCGCCAGCAGCCAAGAGGGTGAACTAGCGGGAGTGGGGGAGACCCAGTACTTC CASSQEGELAGVGETQYF
TRBJ2-1 NA TRBV3-1/TRBV3-2 TRBD1 TGTGCCAGCAGCCAACAGTCGGGACAGGCGGTTAATGAGCAGTTCTTC CASSQQSGQAVNEQFF
TRBJ2-7 NA TRBV28 NA TGTGCCAGCAGAAAATTACAGGGTACGTGGGAGCAGTACTTC CASRKLQGTWEQYF
TRBJ1-2 NA TRBV12-3/TRBV12-4 NA TGTGCCAGCATCCGGGACACGGGTGGCTACACCTTC CASIRDTGGYTF
TRBJ2-3 NA TRBV6-1 TRBD2 TGTGCCAGCAGTGTCCTAACTAGCGGGGGGGCTAGAGATACGCAGTATTTT CASSVLTSGGARDTQYF
TRBJ2-1 once TRBV15 TRBD2 TGTGCCACCAGCAGAGGGCTAGCGGGATCCAATGAGCAGTTCTTC CATSRGLAGSNEQFF
TRBJ2-5 NA TRBV20-1 NA TGCAGTGCTAGTGCTCCACTAGCTAGAGAGACCCAGTACTTC CSASAPLARETQYF
TRBJ1-1 NA TRBV6-5 TRBD1 TGTGCCAGCAGTTTACACTACAGGGGGATGAACACTGAAGCTTTCTTT CASSLHYRGMNTEAFF
TRBJ1-1 NA TRBV5-1 NA TGCGCCAGCAGAAATGGAATAGCTCTTAACACTGAAGCTTTCTTT CASRNGIALNTEAFF
TRBJ1-5 few TRBV4-2 TRBD1 TGTGCCAGCAGCCAAGTGACAGGGAACGCTCAGCCCCAGCATTTT CASSQVTGNAQPQHF
TRBJ1-2 NA TRBV24-1 TRBD1 TGTGCCACCAGTGAACGTAGGGCGGGACAGGGGCCCAACTATGGCTACACCTTC CATSERRAGQGPNYGYTF
TRBJ2-1 NA TRBV6-2/TRBV6-3 NA TGTGCCAGCAGTTACTCGACTATTCGGGGGAATGAGCAGTTCTTC CASSYSTIRGNEQFF
TRBJ2-7 NA TRBV3-1/TRBV3-2 NA TGTGCCAGCAGCCAAGGTTCGCGGGAAAGCTACGAGCAGTACTTC CASSQGSRESYEQYF
TRBJ1-1 NA TRBV3-1/TRBV3-2 NA TGTGCCAGCACCACAACGGGGGGGGCAGCGGTAGCTTTCTTT CASTTTGGAAVAFF
TRBJ2-3 NA TRBV5-1 TRBD2 TGCGCCAGCAGCTTGGTTAGCGGGAGCTACACAGATACGCAGTATTTT CASSLVSGSYTDTQYF
TRBJ2-7 few TRBV12-3/TRBV12-4 TRBD1 TGTGCCACTTCGGACGACGGGCGACAGGGGCAGTACTTC CATSDDGRQGQYF
TRBJ1-2 NA TRBV25-1 NA TGTGCCAGCAGTGAATCGGGGGGTTCTTATGGCTACACCTTC CASSESGGSYGYTF
TRBJ1-1 NA TRBV5-1 TRBD1 TGCGCCAGCAGCTCGCAGGGGGCGACAACTGAAGCTTTCTTT CASSSQGATTEAFF
TRBJ1-5 NA TRBV29-1 TRBD1 TGCAGCGTAGTAACAGGGGGCAATCAGCCCCAGCATTTT CSVVTGGNQPQHF
TRBJ1-2 NA TRBV2 NA TGTGCCAGCAGTGGTGGCAGGGACTATGGCTACACCTTC CASSGGRDYGYTF
TRBJ2-2 NA TRBV10-2 TRBD2 TGCGCCAGCAGTGGGACGGGACTAGCGGGAAAGGTCACCGGGGAGCTGTTTTTT CASSGTGLAGKVTGELFF
TRBJ1-1 NA TRBV6-5 NA TGTGCCAGCATTCCCCCGGGGGGGGAGGGCACTGAAGCTTTCTTT CASIPPGGEGTEAFF
TRBJ2-4 NA TRBV19 TRBD1 TGTGCCAGTAGTATGGCGGCCACAGGGGCCGGGAAAAACATTCAGTACTTC CASSMAATGAGKNIQYF
TRBJ1-2 NA TRBV5-1 TRBD1 TGCGCCAGCAGCTCCCCCGCCGAAGAGGGGGCGCTTGGATTTAATCGGGGTGGCTACACCTTC CASSSPAEEGALGFNRGGYTF
TRBJ2-5 NA TRBV3-1/TRBV3-2 NA TGTGCCAGCAGCCAAGCCCCCCCTCTGACCCAGTACTTC CASSQAPPLTQYF
TRBJ2-5 NA TRBV7-9 NA TGTGCCAGCAGCTCACAGGGGGGGAGACCAGAGACCCAGTACTTC CASSSQGGRPETQYF
TRBJ2-2 NA TRBV11-3 NA TGTGCCAGCCAATTCAGGATTCGGAACACCGGGGAGCTGTTTTTT CASQFRIRNTGELFF
TRBJ1-1 NA TRBV2 TRBD1 TGTGCCAGCAGCCAAACAGGGGAGAGGACTGAAGCTTTCTTT CASSQTGERTEAFF
TRBJ1-2 NA TRBV2 NA TGTGCCAGCAGTGAAATACAGGGCGGCTATGGCTACACCTTC CASSEIQGGYGYTF
TRBJ2-1 NA TRBV21-1 NA TGTGCCAGCTCAAGCGGGAGGGCCGGGAATGAGCAGTTCTTC CASSSGRAGNEQFF
TRBJ2-1 NA TRBV5-6 TRBD2 TGTGCCAGCAGCTGGGGACTAGCGGGAGCGGTCTACAATGAGCAGTTCTTC CASSWGLAGAVYNEQFF
TRBJ1-1 NA TRBV3-1/TRBV3-2 NA TGTGCCAGCACCCGCGGGGGGGTGGGTAAGGGGAACACTGAAGCTTTCTTT CASTRGGVGKGNTEAFF